Here is one T cell receptor beta chain with its context. Its antigen is not yet known. The record has no base qualities; no much larger clone is one base away. TCRbeta CDR3 regions were amplified from genomic DNA by means of the immunoSEQ Assay, a bias-controlled multiplex PCR. The paper's data handling went like this. The number of nucleated cells in each sample was estimated from the amplification of reference gene primers within the assay. To quantify the absolute abundance of each unique TCRbeta CDR3 rearrangement, sequence reads were collapsed and filtered. For each sample, productive Simpson clonality was calculated by taking the square root of Simpson's diversity index across productive rearrangements. Entries here come from immuneACCESS through TCRdb and include only in-frame sequences with V and J called. Some clones fail to appear in such tables; in the studies checked, an unresolved V gene covers under half of the shortfall, and the cause of the remainder is unknown. V, J and clone size are taken as reported in that table, and D and trimming were inferred from the DNA itself. The table for this sample lists some 200,000 clones; 85% to 90% of them were counted only once. The top ten hold roughly 2.5% of the sample.

This entry comes from a study of blood T cell repertoires in COVID-19 (dated by TCRdb to about 2020). The study in broad terms: Collaborator samples came from the United States, Italy and Spain and covered acute and convalescent phases of COVID-19. The dataset comprised deeply sampled blood TCRbeta repertoires from subjects exposed to, actively infected with, or recovered from COVID-19. A de-identified subject ID, COVID-19 status, age in years and sex were almost always included in the sample metadata. A freely available public database, intended as a resource for researchers studying the immune response to SARS-CoV-2, is where the repertoires were released. Samples were obtained from the ongoing ImmuneRACE study (first 160 participants) and from over 1,000 subjects provided by 6 global collaborators. The prospective study material was composed of cDNA or gDNA derived from T cells, B-cell-depleted T cells, or PBMCs. Where available, HLA class I and class II types were obtained from metadata supplied by the sample provider rather than from assay-based typing. Overall study results and their limits: The quantity of clinical and demographic metadata differed by source and by participant and was supplied without curation.

Collaborating institutions collected whole blood in K2EDTA tubes following their own protocols. For TCRbeta analysis, collaborators shipped samples in one of three forms: frozen whole blood, isolated PBMCs, or DNA extracted from either of those sample types. Trimming takes 4 bases from V and 0 bases from J, and the germline ends sit 8 bases apart. The germline V gene sets CDR1 to SGDLS and CDR2 to YYNGEE. Counted from cysteine to phenylalanine, this CDR3 has 14 amino acids. Kept here is only the CDR3 DNA, which spans 42 bases and is read in frame from base 1. This TCR was recovered from a man aged 40-50 years with active or convalescent COVID-19. The specimen was peripheral blood. The V gene is TRBV9 and the J gene is TRBJ2-1; the D gene identity is not certain. The CDR3 region: CASSPTSSYNEQFF. In nucleotide form, the sequence is TGTGCCAGCAGCCCTACGAGCTCCTACAATGAGCAGTTCTTC. The full variable domain, completed from the reference TRBV9 and TRBJ2-1 proteins outside the CDR3, reads DSGVTQTPKHLITATGQRVTLRCSPRSGDLSVYWYQQSLDQGLQFLIQYYNGEERAKGNILERFSAQQFPDLHSELNLSSLELGDSALYFCASSPTSSYNEQFFGPGTRLTVL.